The 15 T cell receptor beta chains given below trace back to one sample, sequenced in a study of post-analysis software for immune sequencing data. General study points: Comparison of patients with controls showed five TRBV segments more frequent in patients, TRBV5-6, TRBV5-1 and TRBV20-1 among them.

Their antigens are not known. Built from TCR beta cDNA, the libraries had unique molecular identifiers in them. TCRdb analysed the PCR reads with MiXCR anew, one entry per CDR3 protein. Of 150,000 to 200,000 distinct CDR3 sequences listed, about 29% are singletons. Sequenced material: blood. The origin of the receptors is a girl aged 5-17 years with multiple sclerosis.

This clonotype has ten or more counts. This chain connects TRBV28 to TRBJ1-2; D call uncertain. The germline CDR1 and CDR2 sequences are MDHEN and SYDVKM. The CDR3 extends over 14 amino acids. Trimming took off 7 bases at V and 7 bases at J, with 19 bases between the two ends. The CDR3 DNA sequence: TGTGCCAGCATGCCGCAGGCGCCCCGGTCTGGCTACACCTTC. The encoded protein is CASMPQAPRSGYTF.

This clonotype was picked up a small number of times. The chain is built from TRBV6-5 and TRBJ1-1; D is ambiguous. The V gene's germline CDR1 is MNHEY and CDR2 SVGAGI. The CDR3 is made up of 14 amino acids. Trimming removed 2 bases from V and 4 bases from J, with 11 bases in between. The DNA of the CDR3 is TGTGCCAGCAGTTACAGGGAGGGAGGCACTGAAGCTTTCTTT. Translation gives CASSYREGGTEAFF.

The sample holds one count of this clonotype. Just one base apart from a much larger clone, this may be a read error. This chain joins TRBV20-1 and TRBJ2-1, with 14 bases fitting TRBD2. There are 15 residues in the CDR3. In germline, CDR1 is DFQATT, CDR2 SNEGSKA (reference sequence). V shed 6 bases, J shed 12 bases, and the junction held 13 bases outside the gene matches. Written as DNA, the CDR3 is TGCAGTGCATCTCGGAACGGACTAGCGGGGGGAGGGCAGTTCTTC. Its protein is CSASRNGLAGGGQFF.

The V gene is TRBV7-2, the J gene TRBJ2-5, with 8 nucleotides matching TRBD1. V lost 2 bases and J lost 4; bases outside the gene matches: 9. CDR1 SGHTA and CDR2 FQGNSA come from the germline V gene. This CDR3 has 16 amino acids. CDR3 protein: CASSLWAGGSGETQYF. In DNA form, the CDR3 reads TGTGCCAGCAGCTTATGGGCAGGGGGCAGCGGAGAGACCCAGTACTTC.

The chain uses TRBV21-1 and TRBJ1-5. TRBV21-1 is tagged as a pseudogene. The CDR3 runs 19 residues. The CDR3 nucleotides read TGTGCCAGCAGCAAAGAGAACCCACCGCGCTCATTTCTGGGTCAGCCCCAGCATTTT. Its protein is CASSKENPPRSFLGQPQHF.

This clonotype was seen repeatedly, ten times or more. This rearrangement joins TRBV7-8 to TRBJ2-7; D possibly corresponds to TRBD1 (5 bases). Germline V gene data show CDR1 as SGHVS and CDR2 as FQNEAQ. The CDR3 spans 12 residues. V lost 5 bases to trimming and J lost 2 bases, with 7 bases between them. Here the CDR3 DNA reads TGTGCCAGCAGCAAGGGGACCTACGAGCAGTACTTC. Translated: CASSKGTYEQYF.

The chain is built from TRBV7-9 and TRBJ2-2; D assignment may be TRBD1 or TRBD2 (5 bases each). The germline V gene has CDR1 SEHNR and CDR2 FQNEAQ (reference sequence). The CDR3 is 17 residues long. V was trimmed by 0 bases and J by 4 bases, leaving 15 bases between them. The CDR3 DNA is TGTGCCAGCAGCTTAGCGAGGGGCACAGTGAGCACCGGGGAGCTGTTTTTT. Translated, it gives CASSLARGTVSTGELFF.

The chain joins TRBV18 to TRBJ1-1; D is uncertain. The CDR3 totals 14 residues. The ends were cut back, 5 bases at V and 3 bases at J, with 13 bases in the middle. CDR1 is KGHSH, CDR2 LQKENI, per germline. CDR3 DNA sequence: TGTGCCAGCTCATCCATTAACATGGACACTGAAGCTTTCTTT. This encodes CASSSINMDTEAFF.

Details on this clonotype: A much more abundant neighbour one base away suggests this may be a read error. The chain combines TRBV27 with TRBJ2-7, with D possibly called TRBD1 or TRBD2 (5 bases each). V dropped 3 bases and J dropped 5 bases, with 23 bases sitting between them. The germline gives CDR1 MNHEY, CDR2 SMNVEV (reference sequence). The CDR3 is 17 residues long. In DNA form, the CDR3 reads TGTGCCAGCAGTTTCCGCGAGGGGACGGGTCTTTTCGACGAGCAGTACTTC. Residues: CASSFREGTGLFDEQYF.

About this clonotype itself: Possible read error: a much larger clone is one base away. The chain employs TRBV4-1 and TRBJ2-1; D possibly corresponds to TRBD2 (6 bases). Germline V lookup: CDR1 MGHRA, CDR2 YSYEKL. V was shortened by 1 base and J by 6 bases, with 13 bases between the two germline ends. The CDR3 spans 15 residues. Written as DNA, the CDR3 is TGCGCCAGCAGCCAAGGACTAGGACCCGTCAATGAGCAGTTCTTC. It encodes CASSQGLGPVNEQFF.

This clonotype was observed many times. This chain uses TRBV20-1 with TRBJ1-2; D not resolved. Deletions cut 0 bases from V and 4 bases from J, with 18 bases between. The CDR3 has 16 amino acids. CDR1 and CDR2 from the germline V gene are DFQATT and SNEGSKA (reference sequence). The CDR3 sequence is CSARDRAGKRGYGYTF. In DNA form, the CDR3 reads TGCAGTGCTAGAGATCGGGCAGGAAAACGGGGCTATGGCTACACCTTC.

This clonotype has ten or more counts. The chain links TRBV12-3 or TRBV12-4 to TRBJ2-1, with D perhaps TRBD1 (5 bases). V gave up 8 bases and J gave up 3 bases, with 14 bases separating them. CDR3 length equals 14 residues. The CDR3 protein is CASCTSTGYNEQFF. CDR3 nucleotide sequence: TGTGCCAGCTGCACCTCAACAGGCTACAATGAGCAGTTCTTC.

Notes on this clonotype: A clone one base away is much larger, so this may be a read error. The chain links TRBV4-1 to TRBJ2-1, with D maybe TRBD2 (6 bases). CDR3 length equals 19 residues. Per the germline V gene, CDR1 is MGHRA and CDR2 is YSYEKL. The CDR3 here is CASSQEMEGASSSYNERFF. CDR3 bases: TGCGCCAGCAGCCAAGAGATGGAGGGCGCGTCGAGCTCCTACAATGAGCGGTTCTTC.

This clonotype appeared many times. The rearrangement links TRBV4-1 to TRBJ1-2; 10 bases fit TRBD1. The germline CDR1 and CDR2 sequences are MGHRA and YSYEKL. The CDR3 has 14 residues. J was trimmed by 6 bases and V by 4 bases; bases with no gene match: 5. CDR3 sequence: CASSRGQGVNGYTF. The CDR3 nucleotides are TGCGCCAGCAGCCGCGGACAGGGGGTGAATGGCTACACCTTC.

In its sample, this clonotype was seen many times. V gene TRBV5-1 combines with J gene TRBJ1-2; D remains unclear. The germline V and J ends were trimmed by 0 bases and 3 bases, with 12 bases remaining between them. Germline CDR1 is SGHRS and CDR2 is YFSETQ. This CDR3 has 15 amino acids. CDR3 DNA sequence: TGCGCCAGCAGCTTGGGGACGTTCCGGGACTATGGCTACACCTTC. Amino acids: CASSLGTFRDYGYTF.